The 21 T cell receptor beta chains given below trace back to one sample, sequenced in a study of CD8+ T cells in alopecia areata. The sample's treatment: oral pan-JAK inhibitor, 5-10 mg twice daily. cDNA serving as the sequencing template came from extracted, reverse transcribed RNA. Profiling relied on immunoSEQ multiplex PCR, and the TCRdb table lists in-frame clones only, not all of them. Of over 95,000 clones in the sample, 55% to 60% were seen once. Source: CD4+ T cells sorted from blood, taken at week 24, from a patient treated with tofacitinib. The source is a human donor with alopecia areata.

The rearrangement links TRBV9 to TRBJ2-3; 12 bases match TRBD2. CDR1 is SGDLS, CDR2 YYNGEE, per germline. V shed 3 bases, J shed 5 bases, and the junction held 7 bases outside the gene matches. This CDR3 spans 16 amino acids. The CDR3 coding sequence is TGTGCCAGCAGCGCCACTAGCGGGGGGTTTCAAGATACGCAGTATTTT. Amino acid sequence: CASSATSGGFQDTQYF.

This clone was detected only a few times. The CDR3 reads CASRLRGNEYNEQFF. The CDR3 DNA reads as TGTGCCAGCAGACTCAGGGGCAACGAGTACAATGAGCAGTTCTTC. This chain joins TRBV5-6 and TRBJ2-1, with a possible D match to TRBD1 (6 bases). Between the trimmed V and J ends, which lost 5 bases and 4 bases, there was a span of 16 bases. Looked up from germline, CDR1 is SGHDT and CDR2 is YYEEEE. The CDR3 is 15 residues long.

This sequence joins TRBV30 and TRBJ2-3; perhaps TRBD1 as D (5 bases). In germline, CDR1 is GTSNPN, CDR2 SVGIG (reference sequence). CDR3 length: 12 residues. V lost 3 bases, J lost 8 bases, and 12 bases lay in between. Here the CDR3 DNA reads TGTGCCTGGAGCCAGGGTTTAAGTACGCAGTATTTT. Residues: CAWSQGLSTQYF.

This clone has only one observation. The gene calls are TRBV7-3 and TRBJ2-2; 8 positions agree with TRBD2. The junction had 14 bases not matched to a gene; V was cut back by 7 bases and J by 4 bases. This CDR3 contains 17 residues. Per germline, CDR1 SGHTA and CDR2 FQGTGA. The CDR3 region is CASITSGRGVPTGELFF. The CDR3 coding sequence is TGTGCCAGCATCACCTCGGGGCGGGGGGTACCCACCGGGGAGCTGTTTTTT.

The CDR3 DNA follows: TGTGCCAGCAGTGTAATAGATACGCAGTATTTT. Its translation: CASSVIDTQYF. V and J are TRBV2 and TRBJ2-3; the D is unclear. Per germline, CDR1 SNHLY and CDR2 FYNNEI. The CDR3 loop spans 11 amino acids. With 4 bases removed from V and 5 bases from J, the gap between germline ends came to 4 bases.

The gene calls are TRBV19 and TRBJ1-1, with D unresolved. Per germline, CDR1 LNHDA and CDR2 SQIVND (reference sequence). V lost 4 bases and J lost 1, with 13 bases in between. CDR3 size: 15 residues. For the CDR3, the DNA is TGTGCCAGTAGTACAACCGGGATGACGAACACTGAAGCTTTCTTT. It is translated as CASSTTGMTNTEAFF.

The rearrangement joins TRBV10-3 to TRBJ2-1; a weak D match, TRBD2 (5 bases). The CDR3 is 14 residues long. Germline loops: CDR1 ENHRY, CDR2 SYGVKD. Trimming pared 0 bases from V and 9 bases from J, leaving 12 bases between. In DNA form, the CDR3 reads TGTGCCATCAGTGAGTCACGGGGTGAGAGTGAGCAGTTCTTC. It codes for CAISESRGESEQFF.

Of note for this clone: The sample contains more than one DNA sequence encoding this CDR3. CDR3 in DNA: TGTGCCATCAGTGAGGGGCAGAACTATGGCTACACCTTC. Its protein product is CAISEGQNYGYTF. This chain links TRBV10-3 with TRBJ1-2; D unresolved. V was cut by 2 bases and J by 2 bases, with 6 bases left in between. CDR1 ENHRY and CDR2 SYGVKD come from the germline V gene. CDR3 length equals 13 residues.

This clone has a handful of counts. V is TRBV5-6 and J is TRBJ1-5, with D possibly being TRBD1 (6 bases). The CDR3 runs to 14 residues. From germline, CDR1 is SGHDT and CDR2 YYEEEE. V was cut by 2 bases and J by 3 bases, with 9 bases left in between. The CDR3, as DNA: TGTGCCAGCAGCTTAGGACAGTACAATCAGCCCCAGCATTTT. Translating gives CASSLGQYNQPQHF.

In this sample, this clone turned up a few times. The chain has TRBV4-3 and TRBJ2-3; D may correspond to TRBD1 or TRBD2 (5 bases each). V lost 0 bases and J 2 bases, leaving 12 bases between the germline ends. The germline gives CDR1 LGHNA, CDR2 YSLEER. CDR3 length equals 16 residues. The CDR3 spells CASSQDPGRLTDTQYF. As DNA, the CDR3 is TGCGCCAGCAGCCAAGATCCGGGACGCCTCACAGATACGCAGTATTTT.

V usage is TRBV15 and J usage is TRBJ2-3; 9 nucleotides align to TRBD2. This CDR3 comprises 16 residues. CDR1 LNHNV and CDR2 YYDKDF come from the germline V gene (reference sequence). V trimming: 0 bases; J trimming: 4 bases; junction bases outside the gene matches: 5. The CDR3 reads CATSRDLIAGADTQYF. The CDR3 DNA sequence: TGTGCCACCAGCAGAGATCTCATAGCGGGAGCAGATACGCAGTATTTT. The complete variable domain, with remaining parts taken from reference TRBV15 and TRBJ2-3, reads DAMVIQNPRYQVTQFGKPVTLSCSQTLNHNVMYWYQQKSSQAPKLLFHYYDKDFNNEADTPDNFQSRRPNTSFCFLDIRSPGLGDTAMYLCATSRDLIAGADTQYFGPGTRLTVL.

The CDR3, as DNA: TGTGCCTGGAGTCAGAAGAGGACAGGTGGCTACACCTTC. Encoded protein: CAWSQKRTGGYTF. V usage is TRBV30 and J usage is TRBJ1-2, with TRBD1 matching over 7 bases. Germline CDR1 GTSNPN, CDR2 SVGIG (reference sequence). The CDR3 has 13 residues. The V gene end was trimmed by 2 bases and the J gene end by 7 bases; junction bases not matched to a gene: 7. The variable domain in full, with the rest retrieved from reference TRBV30 and TRBJ1-2, is SQTIHQWPATLVQPVGSPLSLECTVEGTSNPNLYWYRQAAGRGLQLLFYSVGIGQISSEVPQNLSASRPQDRQFILSSKKLLLSDSGFYLCAWSQKRTGGYTFGSGTRLTVV.

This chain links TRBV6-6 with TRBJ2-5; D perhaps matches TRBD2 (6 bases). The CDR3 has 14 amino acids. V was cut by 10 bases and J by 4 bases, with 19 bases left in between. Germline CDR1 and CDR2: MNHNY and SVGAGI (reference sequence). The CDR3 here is CATLTGGSGETQYF. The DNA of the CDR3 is TGTGCCACCCTTACCGGAGGGTCAGGAGAGACCCAGTACTTC.

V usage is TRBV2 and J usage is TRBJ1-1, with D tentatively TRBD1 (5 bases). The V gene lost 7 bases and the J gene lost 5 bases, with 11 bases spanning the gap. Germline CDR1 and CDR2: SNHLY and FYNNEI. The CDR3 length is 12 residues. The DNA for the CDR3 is TGTGCCAGCAAGGGGCAGGGAACTGAAGCTTTCTTT. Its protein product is CASKGQGTEAFF.

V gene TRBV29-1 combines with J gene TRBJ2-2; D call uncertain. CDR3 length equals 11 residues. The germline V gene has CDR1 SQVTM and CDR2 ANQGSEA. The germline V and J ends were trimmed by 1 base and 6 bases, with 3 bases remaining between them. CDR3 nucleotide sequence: TGCAGCGTTGAAGTCCCCGGGGAGCTGTTTTTT. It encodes CSVEVPGELFF.

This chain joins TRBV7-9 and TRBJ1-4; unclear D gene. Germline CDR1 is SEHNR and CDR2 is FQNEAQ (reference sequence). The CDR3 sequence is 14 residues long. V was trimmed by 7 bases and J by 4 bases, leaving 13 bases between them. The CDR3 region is CASTRTADNEKLFF. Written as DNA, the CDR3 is TGTGCCAGCACCCGGACGGCCGATAATGAAAAACTGTTTTTT.

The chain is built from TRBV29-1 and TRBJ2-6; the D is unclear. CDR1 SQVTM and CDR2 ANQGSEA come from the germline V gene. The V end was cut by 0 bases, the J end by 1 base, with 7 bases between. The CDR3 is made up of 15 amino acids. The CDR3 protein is CSVEEVGSGANVLTF. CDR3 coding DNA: TGCAGCGTTGAAGAAGTGGGGTCTGGGGCCAACGTCCTGACTTTC.

Here the CDR3 reads CASSLSTGSTDTQYF. The CDR3 nucleotides read TGCGCCAGCAGCTTGTCTACAGGGAGCACAGATACGCAGTATTTT. The J gene is TRBJ2-3, the V gene TRBV5-1, with TRBD1 as a possible D gene (6 bases). The V and J ends lost 1 base and 0 bases respectively, with 9 bases between them. Germline CDR1 reads SGHRS; CDR2 reads YFSETQ. The CDR3 is 15 residues long.

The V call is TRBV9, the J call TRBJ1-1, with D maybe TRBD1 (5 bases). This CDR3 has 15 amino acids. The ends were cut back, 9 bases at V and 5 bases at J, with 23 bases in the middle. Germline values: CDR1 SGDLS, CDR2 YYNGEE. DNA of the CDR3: TGTGCCACGGCGGGGGACCCTAATCCAGGTACTGAAGCTTTCTTT. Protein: CATAGDPNPGTEAFF.

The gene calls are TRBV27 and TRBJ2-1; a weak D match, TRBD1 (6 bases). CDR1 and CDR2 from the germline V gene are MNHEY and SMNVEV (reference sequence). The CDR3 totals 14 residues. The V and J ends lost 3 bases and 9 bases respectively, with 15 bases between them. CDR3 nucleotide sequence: TGTGCCAGCAGTTTGGGGACATCGGGGACTGAGCAGTTCTTC. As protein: CASSLGTSGTEQFF.

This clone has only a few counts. The CDR3 nucleotides are TGTGCCAGCAGCGGGGGGCAGGGTGAGACCCAGTACTTC. Translation: CASSGGQGETQYF. The rearrangement joins TRBV7-2 to TRBJ2-5; D possibly uses TRBD1 or TRBD2 (6 bases each). CDR3 length: 13 amino acids. In germline, CDR1 is SGHTA, CDR2 FQGNSA. V lost 5 bases and J lost 5, with 12 bases in between.